This T cell receptor (beta chain) was captured by sequencing in a study of blood T cell repertoires in COVID-19. Study-wide background: Nucleic acid was either cDNA or gDNA, and it came from T cells, B-cell-depleted T cells, or PBMCs.

Seattle cases were enrolled at active infection and followed longitudinally. Per the study methods: Amplifying reference gene primers gave estimates of nucleated cell counts. Assay: immunoSEQ multiplex PCR; the TCRdb copy retains only in-frame clones and omits some. V, J and clone size were drawn from that table, and D and trimming were deduced from the DNA. The data contain about 210,000 clones, just under 85% of them singletons. Trimming pared 5 bases from V and 6 bases from J, leaving 13 bases between. Per germline, CDR1 SGHTA and CDR2 FQGNSA. This CDR3 has 13 amino acids. The chain combines TRBV7-2 with TRBJ1-2; D gene ambiguous. This clonotype was sampled from a man in his sixties with COVID-19, enrolled during active disease. Sequenced: peripheral blood. The CDR3 is CASSRAREDGYTF. The CDR3 DNA is TGTGCCAGCAGCCGGGCAAGGGAGGATGGCTACACCTTC.